This T cell receptor beta chain was obtained from a study of shared clonotypes between healthy human individuals. Repertoires were generated with immunoSEQ multiplex PCR, while TCRdb's copy carries only in-frame clones and drops some. The sample lists approximately 2,000,000 clones; 85% to 95% were seen once. This clone was detected only once. The sample contains more than one DNA sequence encoding this CDR3. V was clipped by 0 bases and J by 2 bases, with 7 bases between them. CDR3 size: 14 residues. CDR1 is SGHTA and CDR2 is FQGNSA in the germline V gene. Sequenced: naive CD4+ T cells from PBMCs. Specified subset: CD45RA+ positively selected. The V call is TRBV7-2, the J call TRBJ1-2, with D uncertain. This clonotype was obtained from a young man in good health. Some clones in this sample may be carry-over from other donors' samples. CDR3 region: CASSLASGNYGYTF. The CDR3 nucleotides read TGTGCCAGCAGCTTAGCGTCAGGAAACTATGGCTACACCTTC.